A selection of T cell receptor beta chains follows, all from one sample in a study of cytomegalovirus exposure and HLA in healthy donors. The data were produced by immunoSEQ multiplex PCR, yet TCRdb's version contains in-frame clones alone and is incomplete. The sample records 50,000 or so clones, roughly nine tenths being singletons. The specimen sequenced was PBMCs. The receptors were sampled from a woman between 25 and 40 years old in good health and CMV-seronegative. CDR3s include the opening cysteine and the closing phenylalanine or tryptophan. Fields, in order: J gene, V gene, clone size, D gene, CDR3 DNA, CDR3 protein. A D gene is named only where the DNA matches it firmly. Size values are once, few and many counts, or a class for expanded clones, and some rows have none.

TRBJ2-5 TRBV14 - - TGTGCCAGCAGCTCCCGTTTCGGAGGAGAGACCCAGTACTTC CASSSRFGGETQYF
TRBJ2-7 TRBV7-2 once - TGTGCCAGCAGCTCCCAAGGGTTCGGGGGGCAGTACTTC CASSSQGFGGQYF
TRBJ1-3 TRBV9 - - TGTGCCAGCAGTCTAGAGGTATTGGGAGCTGGAAACACCATATATTTT CASSLEVLGAGNTIYF
TRBJ1-5 TRBV2 - - TGTGCCAGCAGTGAAGCGCCCGGGGGGCGTAGTCAGCCCCAGCATTTT CASSEAPGGRSQPQHF
TRBJ2-7 TRBV18 - TRBD2 TGTGCCAGCTCACCAGCGGGGTGGACTAGCGGGATCGAGCAGTACTTC CASSPAGWTSGIEQYF
TRBJ2-7 TRBV4-1 - TRBD2 TGCGCCAGCAGCCGCGGACTAGCGGGGACGCATTATTACGAGCAGTACTTC CASSRGLAGTHYYEQYF
TRBJ1-4 TRBV7-9 - TRBD1 TGTGCCAGCAGCCCAGCGCGACAGGGGTGGGAGTTATTAGATGAAAAACTGTTTTTT CASSPARQGWELLDEKLFF
TRBJ2-3 TRBV5-1 - TRBD2 TGCGCCTCCGGAGGGCTAGCGGGCACAGATACGCAGTATTTT CASGGLAGTDTQYF
TRBJ2-7 TRBV7-9 - TRBD2 TGTGCCAGCAGCTTATTAGCGGGAGAAGTCGAGCAGTACTTC CASSLLAGEVEQYF
TRBJ2-5 TRBV5-8 - TRBD2 TGTGCCAGCAGCTTGGGTAGCGGGGGTCAAGAGACCCAGTACTTC CASSLGSGGQETQYF
TRBJ2-1 TRBV14 - - TGTGCCAGCAGCCCGCGACTAGATGAGCAGTTCTTC CASSPRLDEQFF
TRBJ2-3 TRBV28 - TRBD2 TGTGCCAGCAGTCCGCCCGGGACTAGTGCCCATACGCAGTATTTT CASSPPGTSAHTQYF
TRBJ2-1 TRBV27 - TRBD2 TGTGCCAGCAGTGAAGCGGTATTAGCGGGAGTACGTGAGCAGTTCTTC CASSEAVLAGVREQFF
TRBJ2-7 TRBV19 - TRBD2 TGTGCCAGTAGTAGCGGGAGAAGGGAGCAGTACTTC CASSSGRREQYF
TRBJ2-1 TRBV7-6 once TRBD2 TGTGCCAGCAGCTCTGATTCCGGGACTAGTGCGTACAATGAGCAGTTCTTC CASSSDSGTSAYNEQFF
TRBJ2-5 TRBV5-6 - - TGTGCCAGCAGCTTGGGGACAGTTCAAGAGACCCAGTACTTC CASSLGTVQETQYF
TRBJ1-3 TRBV5-1 - TRBD1 TGCGCCAGCAGCGCCGCACTACAGGGGGCTGGAAACACCATATATTTT CASSAALQGAGNTIYF
TRBJ1-1 TRBV27 - - TGTGCCAGCAGCACACGCCGGGTACGATTGTTCACTGAAGCTTTCTTT CASSTRRVRLFTEAFF
TRBJ2-7 TRBV25-1 - - TGTGCCAGCAGTGTTCAGGGTAGGTACGAGCAGTACTTC CASSVQGRYEQYF
TRBJ2-3 TRBV5-4 - - TGTGCCAGCAGCCCTGGTTCGGAGACAGATACGCAGTATTTT CASSPGSETDTQYF
TRBJ2-1 TRBV21-1 - - TGTGCCAGCAGCCTTGAAGAGGGTGGTTGGGGGCGAAAAGCGGGAGTGTACAATGAGCAGTTCTTC CASSLEEGGWGRKAGVYNEQFF
TRBJ1-1 TRBV6-6 once TRBD1 TGTGCCAGCAGGGCACCGGGACAGACCGCTTTCTTT CASRAPGQTAFF
TRBJ2-1 TRBV2 once - TGTGCCAGCAGCCACGATGGGGCGAGCTCCTACAATGAGCAGTTCTTC CASSHDGASSYNEQFF
TRBJ2-3 TRBV5-4 - TRBD2 TGTGCCAGCCAACTAGCGGGGCTAGATACGCAGTATTTT CASQLAGLDTQYF
TRBJ1-1 TRBV25-1 - - TGTGCCAGCAGTTCCCGTAGTGGAGGGATCTACACTGAAGCTTTCTTT CASSSRSGGIYTEAFF
TRBJ2-1 TRBV28 - - TGTGCCGGCAGAGTGAGAAACTCCTACAATGAGCAGTTCTTC CAGRVRNSYNEQFF
TRBJ2-2 TRBV25-1 - - TGTGCCAGCAGTGACCGAAGCACCGGGACAAGACTGTTTTTT CASSDRSTGTRLFF
TRBJ2-5 TRBV6-1 medium-sized - TGTGCCAGCAGGCTTTATCCGGGACAACAAGAGACCCAGTACTTC CASRLYPGQQETQYF
TRBJ1-3 TRBV7-7 - - TGTGCTAGCAGCCAACACCAGGGAAACACCATATATTTT CASSQHQGNTIYF
TRBJ2-5 TRBV28 once TRBD1 TGTGCCAGCAGTTTGGGGACAGGGGATTTGGGGACCCAGTACTTC CASSLGTGDLGTQYF
TRBJ1-1 TRBV19 - - TGTGCCAGTAGTCCACCGATAAGGGGTGAAGCTTTCTTT CASSPPIRGEAFF
TRBJ1-1 TRBV5-1 - - TGCGCCAGCAGCTTGGTAGGGGATTCCGGCACTGAAGCTTTCTTT CASSLVGDSGTEAFF
TRBJ1-5 TRBV6-1 - - TGTGCCAGCCTGGGCTGGCAAAGCAATCAGCCCCAGCATTTT CASLGWQSNQPQHF
TRBJ1-1 TRBV6-5 - - TGTGCCAGCAGTTACTCCCGGTCGAACACTGAAGCTTTCTTT CASSYSRSNTEAFF
TRBJ2-1 TRBV9 - - TGTGCCAGCAGCGCCCGGTCGGGACAAGACAATGAGCAGTTCTTC CASSARSGQDNEQFF
TRBJ1-1 TRBV7-6 - TRBD1 TGTGCCAGCAGCTTACAACAGACAGGGGAAAGGATGAACACTGAAGCTTTCTTT CASSLQQTGERMNTEAFF
TRBJ2-1 TRBV9 - TRBD1 TGTGCCAGCAGCGTAGAAATCTGGTCGGGACAGGGGGCAGGAGAGCAGTTCTTC CASSVEIWSGQGAGEQFF
TRBJ1-1 TRBV6-4 - - TGTGCCAGCAGTCAAACAGGGACAAACACTGAAGCTTTCTTT CASSQTGTNTEAFF
TRBJ2-7 TRBV14 - - TGTGCCAGCAGTACAGCCTACGAGCAGTACTTC CASSTAYEQYF
TRBJ2-7 TRBV7-2 - TRBD2 TGTGCCAGCAGCTTAGTCTTCGGACTAGCGGGAGAGTACGAGCAGTACTTC CASSLVFGLAGEYEQYF